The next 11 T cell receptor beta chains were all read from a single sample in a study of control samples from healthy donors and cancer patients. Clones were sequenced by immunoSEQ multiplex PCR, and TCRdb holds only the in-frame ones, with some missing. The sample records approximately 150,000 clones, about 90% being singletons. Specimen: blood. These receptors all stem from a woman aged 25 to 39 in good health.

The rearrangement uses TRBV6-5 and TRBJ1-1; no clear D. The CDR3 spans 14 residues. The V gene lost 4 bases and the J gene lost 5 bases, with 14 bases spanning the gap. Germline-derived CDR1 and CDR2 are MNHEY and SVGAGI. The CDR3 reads CASSFRAGETEAFF. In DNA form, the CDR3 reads TGTGCCAGCAGTTTCCGGGCCGGTGAGACTGAAGCTTTCTTT.

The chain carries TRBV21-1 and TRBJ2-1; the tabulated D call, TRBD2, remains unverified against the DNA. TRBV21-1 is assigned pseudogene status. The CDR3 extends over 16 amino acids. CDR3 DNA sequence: TGTGCCAGCAGCAGGGGGGCTAGCGGGAGTTTAAGTGAGCAGTTCTTC. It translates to CASSRGASGSLSEQFF.

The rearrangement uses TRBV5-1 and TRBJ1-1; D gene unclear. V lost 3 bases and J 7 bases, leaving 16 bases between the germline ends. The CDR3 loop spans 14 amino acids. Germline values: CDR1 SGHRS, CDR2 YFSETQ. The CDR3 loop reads CASSSGGGVGEAFF. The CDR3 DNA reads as TGCGCCAGCAGCTCAGGAGGTGGCGTTGGTGAAGCTTTCTTT.

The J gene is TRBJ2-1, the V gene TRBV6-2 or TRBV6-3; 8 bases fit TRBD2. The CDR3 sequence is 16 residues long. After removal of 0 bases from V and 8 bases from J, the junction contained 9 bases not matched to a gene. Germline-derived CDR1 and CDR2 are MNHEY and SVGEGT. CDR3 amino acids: CASSYSGLAQVHEQFF. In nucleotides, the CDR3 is TGTGCCAGCAGTTACTCCGGACTAGCCCAAGTCCATGAGCAGTTCTTC.

CDR3 sequence: CASSPGGSQYF. DNA of the CDR3: TGTGCCAGCTCACCGGGGGGATCCCAGTACTTC. The gene calls are TRBV18 and TRBJ2-5; a weak D match, TRBD2 (6 bases). The CDR3 runs 11 residues. V lost 3 bases, J lost 9 bases, and 8 bases lay in between. Per the germline V gene, CDR1 is KGHSH and CDR2 is LQKENI.

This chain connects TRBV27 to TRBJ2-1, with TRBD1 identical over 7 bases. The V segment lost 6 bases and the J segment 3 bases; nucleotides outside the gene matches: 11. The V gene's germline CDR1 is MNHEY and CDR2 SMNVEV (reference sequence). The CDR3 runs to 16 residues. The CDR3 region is CASSENRDSLYNEQFF. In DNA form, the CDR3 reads TGTGCCAGCAGCGAGAACCGGGACAGCCTCTACAATGAGCAGTTCTTC.

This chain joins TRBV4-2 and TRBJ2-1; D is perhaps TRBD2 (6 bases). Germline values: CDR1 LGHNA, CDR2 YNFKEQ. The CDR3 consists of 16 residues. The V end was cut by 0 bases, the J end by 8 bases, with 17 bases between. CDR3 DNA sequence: TGTGCCAGCAGCCAAGACCCTTCCGGGAGTACCCATGAGCAGTTCTTC. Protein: CASSQDPSGSTHEQFF.

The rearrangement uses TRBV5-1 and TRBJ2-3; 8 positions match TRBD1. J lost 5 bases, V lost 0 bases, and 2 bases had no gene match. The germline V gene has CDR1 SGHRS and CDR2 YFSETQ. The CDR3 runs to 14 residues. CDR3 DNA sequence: TGCGCCAGCAGCTTGGGGACAGGGTTAGATACGCAGTATTTT. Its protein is CASSLGTGLDTQYF. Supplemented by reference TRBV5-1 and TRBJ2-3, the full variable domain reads KAGVTQTPRYLIKTRGQQVTLSCSPISGHRSVSWYQQTPGQGLQFLFEYFSETQRNKGNFPGRFSGRQFSNSRSEMNVSTLELGDSALYLCASSLGTGLDTQYFGPGTRLTVL.

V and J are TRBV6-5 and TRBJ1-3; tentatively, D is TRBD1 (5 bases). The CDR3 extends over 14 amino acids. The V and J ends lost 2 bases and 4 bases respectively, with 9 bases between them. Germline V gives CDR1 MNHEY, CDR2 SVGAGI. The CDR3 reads CASSYGTAGNTIYF. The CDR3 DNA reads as TGTGCCAGCAGTTACGGGACGGCCGGAAACACCATATATTTT.

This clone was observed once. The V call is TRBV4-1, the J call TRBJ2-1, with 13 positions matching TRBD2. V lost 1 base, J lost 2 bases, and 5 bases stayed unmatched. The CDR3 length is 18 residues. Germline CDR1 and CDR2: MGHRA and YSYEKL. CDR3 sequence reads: CASSQGAGTSGTYNEQFF. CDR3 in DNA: TGCGCCAGCAGCCAAGGTGCCGGGACTAGCGGGACCTACAATGAGCAGTTCTTC.

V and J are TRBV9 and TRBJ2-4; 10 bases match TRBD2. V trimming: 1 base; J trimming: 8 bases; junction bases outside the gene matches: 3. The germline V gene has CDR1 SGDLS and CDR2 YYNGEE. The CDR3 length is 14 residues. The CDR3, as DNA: TGTGCCAGCAGCGTAACTAGCGGGACCGACATTCAGTACTTC. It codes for CASSVTSGTDIQYF.